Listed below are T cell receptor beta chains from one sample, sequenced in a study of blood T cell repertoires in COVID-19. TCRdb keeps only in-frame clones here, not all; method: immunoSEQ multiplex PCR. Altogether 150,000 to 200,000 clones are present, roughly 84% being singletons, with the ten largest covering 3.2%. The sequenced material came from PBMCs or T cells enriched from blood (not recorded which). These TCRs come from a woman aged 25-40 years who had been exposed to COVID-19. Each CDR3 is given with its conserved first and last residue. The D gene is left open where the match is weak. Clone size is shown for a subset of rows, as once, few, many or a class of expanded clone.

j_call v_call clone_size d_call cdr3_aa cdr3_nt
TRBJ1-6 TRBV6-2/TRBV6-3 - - CASSEGRGNSPLHF TGTGCCAGCAGCGAGGGACGGGGGAATTCACCCCTCCACTTT
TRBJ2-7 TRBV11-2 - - CASSLGSTGVYEQYF TGTGCCAGCAGCTTAGGATCCACAGGCGTCTACGAGCAGTACTTC
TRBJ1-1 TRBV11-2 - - CASSSNRWTEAFF TGTGCCAGCAGCTCGAACCGGTGGACTGAAGCTTTCTTT
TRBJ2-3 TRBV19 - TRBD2 CATSGGADTQYF TGTGCCACCAGCGGGGGGGCGGATACGCAGTATTTT
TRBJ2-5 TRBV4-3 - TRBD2 CASSQDSGTSGQTQYF TGCGCCAGCAGCCAAGATAGTGGGACTAGCGGTCAGACCCAGTACTTC
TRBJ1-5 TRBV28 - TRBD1 CASSLAGTGIRDQPQHF TGTGCCAGCAGTTTGGCCGGGACAGGGATTAGAGATCAGCCCCAGCATTTT
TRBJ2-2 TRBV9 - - CASSPPQRATGELFF TGTGCCAGCAGCCCCCCCCAGCGGGCCACCGGGGAGCTGTTTTTT
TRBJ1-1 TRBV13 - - CASSLNGRAGTEAFF TGTGCCAGCAGCTTGAACGGGAGGGCGGGCACTGAAGCTTTCTTT
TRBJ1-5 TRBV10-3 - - CAISDPGGGNNQPQHF TGTGCCATCAGTGACCCCGGGGGGGGGAACAATCAGCCCCAGCATTTT
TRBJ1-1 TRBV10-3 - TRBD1 CAIRGQGYNPDTEAFF TGTGCCATCAGGGGACAGGGGTATAATCCGGACACTGAAGCTTTCTTT
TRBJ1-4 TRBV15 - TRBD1 CATSRDDGTGGWEKLFF TGTGCCACCAGCAGAGATGACGGGACAGGGGGTTGGGAAAAACTGTTTTTT
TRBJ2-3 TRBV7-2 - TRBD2 CASSLTTLAGGLDTQYF TGTGCCAGCAGCTTAACCACCCTAGCGGGGGGGTTAGATACGCAGTATTTT
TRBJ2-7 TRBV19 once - CASSIRAGPTYEQYF TGTGCCAGTAGTATACGCGCGGGCCCAACCTACGAGCAGTACTTC
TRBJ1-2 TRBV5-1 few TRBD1 CASSLEGTGDGYTF TGCGCCAGCAGCTTGGAGGGGACAGGGGATGGCTACACCTTC
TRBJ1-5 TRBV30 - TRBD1 CAWSKWTGTNQPQHF TGTGCCTGGAGTAAATGGACAGGGACCAATCAGCCCCAGCATTTT
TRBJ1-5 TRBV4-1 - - CASSQGSQPQHF TGCGCCAGCAGCCAAGGCAGTCAGCCCCAGCATTTT
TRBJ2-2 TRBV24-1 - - CATSRGQGGTGELFF TGTGCCACCAGCAGAGGACAAGGGGGCACCGGGGAGCTGTTTTTT
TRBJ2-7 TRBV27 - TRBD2 CASSSGDSYEQYF TGTGCCAGCTCGAGCGGGGACTCCTACGAGCAGTACTTC
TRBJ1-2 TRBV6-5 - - CASSYTTGTNYGYTF TGTGCCAGCAGTTACACAACCGGGACAAACTATGGCTACACCTTC
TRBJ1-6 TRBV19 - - CASRNPIQGSYNSPLHF TGTGCCAGTAGAAATCCGATACAGGGCTCCTATAATTCACCCCTCCACTTT
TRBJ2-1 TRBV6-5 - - CASATTTAGVNEQFF TGTGCCAGCGCCACAACGACGGCAGGGGTCAATGAGCAGTTCTTC
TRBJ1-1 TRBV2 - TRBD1 CASTLRGQVDTEAFF TGTGCCAGCACCCTACGAGGACAGGTAGACACTGAAGCTTTCTTT
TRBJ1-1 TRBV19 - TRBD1 CASSIPGGREAFF TGTGCCAGTAGTATACCAGGGGGACGTGAAGCTTTCTTT
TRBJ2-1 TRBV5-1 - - CASSPEGGAYNEQFF TGCGCCAGCAGCCCGGAGGGCGGGGCCTACAATGAGCAGTTCTTC
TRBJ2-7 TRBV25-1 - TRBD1 CASSDRRGQGGLGQYF TGTGCCAGCAGTGATCGGAGAGGACAGGGGGGTTTAGGGCAGTACTTC
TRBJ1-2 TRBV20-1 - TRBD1 CSARRTGDTF TGCAGTGCTAGAAGGACAGGGGACACCTTC
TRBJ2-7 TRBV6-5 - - CASSYRDNSYEQYF TGTGCCAGCAGTTACAGGGACAACTCCTACGAGCAGTACTTC
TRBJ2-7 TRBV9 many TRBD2 CASSVGPSGGPIYYEQYF TGTGCCAGCAGCGTAGGACCTAGCGGGGGGCCGATCTACTACGAGCAGTACTTC
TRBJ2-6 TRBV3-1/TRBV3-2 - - CASSQDHSGANVLTF TGTGCCAGCAGCCAAGACCACTCTGGGGCCAACGTCCTGACTTTC
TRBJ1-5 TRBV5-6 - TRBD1 CASSLGTGNIYQPQHF TGTGCCAGCAGCCTTGGGACAGGGAATATTTATCAGCCCCAGCATTTT
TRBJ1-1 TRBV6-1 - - CASSEGRGTEAFF TGTGCCAGCAGTGAAGGTAGGGGCACTGAAGCTTTCTTT
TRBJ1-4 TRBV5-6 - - CASSLYGGLATNEKLFF TGTGCCAGCAGCTTGTACGGCGGGCTTGCAACTAATGAAAAACTGTTTTTT
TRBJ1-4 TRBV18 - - CASSRVGQSGGEEKLFF TGTGCCAGCTCACGAGTTGGGCAGTCGGGGGGCGAAGAAAAACTGTTTTTT
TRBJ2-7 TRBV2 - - CASSFGGYEQYF TGTGCCAGCAGTTTCGGAGGGTACGAGCAGTACTTC
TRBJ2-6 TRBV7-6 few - CASSLGVVGQTPSGANVLTF TGTGCCTCCTCGCTAGGGGTGGTGGGTCAAACCCCATCTGGGGCCAACGTCCTGACTTTC
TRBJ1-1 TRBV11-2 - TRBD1 CASSHDRGKTNTEAFF TGTGCCAGCAGTCACGACAGGGGTAAGACGAACACTGAAGCTTTCTTT
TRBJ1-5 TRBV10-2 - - CASRGDGGYQPQHF TGCGCCAGCAGGGGGGACGGGGGTTATCAGCCCCAGCATTTT
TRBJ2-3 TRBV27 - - CASSLSIATWADTQYF TGTGCCAGCAGTTTATCGATAGCAACCTGGGCAGATACGCAGTATTTT
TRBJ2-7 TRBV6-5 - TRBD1 CASSPDRSYEQYF TGTGCCAGCAGCCCGGACAGGTCCTACGAGCAGTACTTC
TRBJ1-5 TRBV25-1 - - CASSEYVGRERVLEPQHF TGTGCCAGCAGTGAATATGTGGGGAGGGAACGGGTTTTGGAGCCCCAGCATTTT
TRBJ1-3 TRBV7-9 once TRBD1 CASSWGQGSGNTIYF TGTGCCAGCAGCTGGGGACAGGGTTCAGGAAACACCATATATTTT
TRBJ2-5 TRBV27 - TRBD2 CASSPGYGTSGGLKETQYF TGTGCCAGCAGTCCGGGGTACGGGACTAGCGGGGGGCTAAAAGAGACCCAGTACTTC